This T cell receptor beta chain was obtained from a study of T cell responses to AZD1222 COVID-19 vaccine. Regarding the study as a whole: All repertoire sampling was performed exclusively after the peak T cell response. After two AZD1222 doses, spike-specific TCR breadth and depth rose versus day 0. Vaccine-associated CD4 TCRs ranged over spike, dominating at 160-218 and 743-854.

On this clone itself: Its matching antigen is unknown.

This CDR3 is 14 amino acids long. CDR1 is SGHRS and CDR2 is YFSETQ in the germline V gene. J gave up 2 bases and V 3 bases, and 2 bases lay outside the gene matches. TCRdb's table, derived via immunoSEQ multiplex PCR, lists solely in-frame clones and lacks some. The sample has about 180,000 clones; around 94% are singletons. The starting material was peripheral blood, obtained on day 0 of AZD1222 vaccination. This TCR was recovered from an adult in good health. V gene TRBV5-1 combines with J gene TRBJ1-3, with 7 nucleotides matching TRBD1. CDR3 sequence reads: CASSSTGTGNTIYF. As DNA, the CDR3 is TGCGCCAGCAGCTCGACAGGGACTGGAAACACCATATATTTT.